The 22 T cell receptor beta chains reported below all come from one sample, sequenced in a study of CD8+ T cells in alopecia areata. Sequencing templates came from extracted RNA that was reverse transcribed into cDNA. Some clones are missing from TCRdb's copy, which holds only in-frame ones; the method was immunoSEQ multiplex PCR. Counted here are hundreds of thousands of clones, about 53% occurring once; the ten biggest clones make up 0.45%. This specimen was CD4+ T cells sorted from blood, taken at week 0. The receptors were gathered from a human donor with alopecia areata.

The rearrangement joins TRBV7-9 to TRBJ2-1; 9 nucleotides align to TRBD1. V lost 5 bases, J lost 4 bases, and 9 bases stayed unmatched. Germline V lookup: CDR1 SEHNR, CDR2 FQNEAQ (reference sequence). CDR3 size: 16 residues. CDR3 in amino acids: CASSLGTGNPYNEQFF. CDR3 in DNA: TGTGCCAGCAGCCTAGGGACAGGGAATCCTTACAATGAGCAGTTCTTC.

The chain is built from TRBV30 and TRBJ2-7; 7 bases map to TRBD1. Trimming removed 3 bases from V and 1 base from J; junction bases left unmatched: 9. The CDR3 sequence is 15 residues long. Germline-derived CDR1 and CDR2 are GTSNPN and SVGIG (reference sequence). The CDR3 nucleotides are TGTGCCTGGAGCGAACAGGGGTTAGGATCCTACGAGCAGTACTTC. It encodes CAWSEQGLGSYEQYF.

This clone was recorded once. The rearrangement uses TRBV29-1 and TRBJ2-5; TRBD2 aligns across 8 bases. The CDR3 covers 20 residues. The V segment lost 4 bases and the J segment 2 bases; nucleotides outside the gene matches: 24. Germline loops: CDR1 SQVTM, CDR2 ANQGSEA. As DNA, the CDR3 is TGCAGCGTTGGGGAGACCTGGGAGGTGGGGGCAACTAGCGGACAAGAGACCCAGTACTTC. Translated: CSVGETWEVGATSGQETQYF.

V gene TRBV29-1 combines with J gene TRBJ1-5, with 7 bases that match TRBD1. CDR1 SQVTM and CDR2 ANQGSEA come from the germline V gene. V gave up 6 bases and J gave up 4 bases; unmatched junction bases: 6. The CDR3 is 13 residues long. The CDR3 DNA sequence: TGCAGCGTAAGACAGGGTTTGAATCAGCCCCAGCATTTT. As protein: CSVRQGLNQPQHF.

The V and J genes are TRBV29-1 and TRBJ1-3; no clear D gene. Between the trimmed V and J ends, which lost 6 bases and 4 bases, there was a span of 10 bases. Germline V lookup: CDR1 SQVTM, CDR2 ANQGSEA. The CDR3 has 12 amino acids. In DNA form, the CDR3 reads TGCAGCGTGGGGTATGAGGGAAACACCATATATTTT. Translation: CSVGYEGNTIYF.

The chain is built from TRBV27 and TRBJ2-5, with 7 bases matching TRBD1. CDR1 is MNHEY, CDR2 SMNVEV, per germline (reference sequence). Trimming at V came to 3 bases and at J to 4 bases, leaving 11 bases not matched to a gene. The CDR3 runs to 16 residues. CDR3 sequence (DNA): TGTGCCAGCAGTTTCCGACAGGGCCCAACCGGAGAGACCCAGTACTTC. It codes for CASSFRQGPTGETQYF.

The chain joins TRBV7-2 to TRBJ1-4; D uncertain. This CDR3 region has 15 residues. Trimming pared 5 bases from V and 4 bases from J, leaving 14 bases between. Germline assignment: CDR1 SGHTA and CDR2 FQGNSA. CDR3 in amino acids: CASSQTGELNEKLFF. CDR3 sequence (DNA): TGTGCCAGCAGCCAAACCGGGGAACTTAATGAAAAACTGTTTTTT.

The chain employs TRBV30 and TRBJ2-3; possibly TRBD1 or TRBD2 for D (5 bases each). Germline assignment: CDR1 GTSNPN and CDR2 SVGIG (reference sequence). The V end lost 1 base, the J end lost 0 bases, and 11 bases lay between the germline ends. The CDR3 runs to 15 residues. This CDR3 is CAWSEWGGSTDTQYF. The CDR3 DNA is TGTGCCTGGAGTGAGTGGGGCGGGAGCACAGATACGCAGTATTTT.

The V and J genes are TRBV30 and TRBJ1-1; D remains unclear. CDR1 is GTSNPN and CDR2 is SVGIG in the germline V gene (reference sequence). The CDR3 consists of 11 residues. V shed 1 base and J shed 8 bases, with 8 bases lying between them. As DNA, the CDR3 is TGTGCCTGGAGTGCCCAGCTCGAAGCTTTCTTT. This sequence encodes CAWSAQLEAFF.

The CDR3 DNA sequence: TGTGCCTGGAGTGTACAGTACCAAGAGACCCAGTACTTC. Its protein product is CAWSVQYQETQYF. The V gene is TRBV30, the J gene TRBJ2-5; D is unclear. This CDR3 region has 13 residues. Per germline, CDR1 GTSNPN and CDR2 SVGIG (reference sequence). Trimming removed 0 bases at V and 0 bases at J, with 5 bases between.

The chain links TRBV6-6 to TRBJ2-7, with 10 bases lining up with TRBD1. The CDR3 covers 13 residues. The ends lost 8 bases at V and 5 bases at J; junction bases unmatched: 6. The germline gives CDR1 MNHNY, CDR2 SVGAGI (reference sequence). The CDR3 DNA follows: TGTGCCAGCTCCGGGACAGGGGCGCACGAGCAGTACTTC. Amino acids: CASSGTGAHEQYF.

The chain is built from TRBV7-9 and TRBJ1-4; D remains unclear. Trimming shortened V by 3 bases and J by 3 bases, and 5 bases separated the two germline ends. This CDR3 is 13 amino acids long. Germline CDR1 reads SEHNR; CDR2 reads FQNEAQ (reference sequence). CDR3 sequence (DNA): TGTGCCAGCAGCTTCGGGTCTAATGAAAAACTGTTTTTT. As protein: CASSFGSNEKLFF.

This chain links TRBV30 with TRBJ2-6; tentatively, D is TRBD1 (6 bases). Deletions cut 0 bases from V and 2 bases from J, with 14 bases between. The germline CDR1 and CDR2 sequences are GTSNPN and SVGIG (reference sequence). This CDR3 has 17 residues. CDR3 sequence (DNA): TGTGCCTGGAGTGTCGGGCAGGGGATTCCTGGGGCCAACGTCCTGACTTTC. Protein product: CAWSVGQGIPGANVLTF.

The rearrangement joins TRBV6-5 to TRBJ2-1; TRBD2 aligns across 8 bases. J was trimmed by 10 bases and V by 7 bases; bases with no gene match: 15. The CDR3 contains 15 residues. Germline CDR1 and CDR2: MNHEY and SVGAGI. CDR3 bases: TGTGCCAGCATTCCATCCCTCGGGGGGGCTGGAGAGCAGTTCTTC. Translated, it gives CASIPSLGGAGEQFF.

There are a few counts of this clone. The sample has other DNA sequences that encode this CDR3 too. CDR3 protein: CSVGQGSGANVLTF. CDR3 in DNA: TGCAGCGTTGGGCAGGGGTCTGGGGCCAACGTCCTGACTTTC. The chain recombines TRBV29-1 with TRBJ2-6, with D perhaps TRBD1 (6 bases). In germline, CDR1 is SQVTM, CDR2 ANQGSEA. This CDR3 contains 14 residues. Trimming cost V 4 bases and J 1 base, with 8 bases left between them.

The rearrangement uses TRBV30 and TRBJ2-7; the D is unclear. The CDR3 extends over 12 amino acids. The germline V gene encodes CDR1 GTSNPN and CDR2 SVGIG (reference sequence). The ends were cut back, 8 bases at V and 0 bases at J, with 11 bases in the middle. The CDR3 is CATPGPSYEQYF. The DNA of the CDR3 is TGTGCCACCCCCGGGCCCTCCTACGAGCAGTACTTC.

The chain links TRBV5-1 to TRBJ2-6, with D possibly being TRBD1 (5 bases). This CDR3 spans 16 amino acids. The V end was cut by 0 bases, the J end by 2 bases, with 9 bases between. The germline V gene encodes CDR1 SGHRS and CDR2 YFSETQ. The CDR3 spells CASSLAVRAGANVLTF. CDR3 DNA: TGCGCCAGCAGCTTGGCCGTCAGGGCTGGGGCCAACGTCCTGACTTTC.

The table lists this clone with a few counts. The V and J genes are TRBV5-4 and TRBJ1-2; the D gene is possibly TRBD1 (6 bases). In germline, CDR1 is SGHNT, CDR2 YYREEE (reference sequence). The V and J ends lost 4 bases and 2 bases respectively, with 12 bases between them. The CDR3 covers 14 residues. The CDR3: CASSGLGQNYGYTF. The CDR3 DNA reads TGTGCCAGCAGCGGGTTGGGACAAAACTATGGCTACACCTTC.

The V call is TRBV18, the J call TRBJ1-2; 8 bases agree with TRBD1. CDR1 KGHSH and CDR2 LQKENI come from the germline V gene. The CDR3 spans 16 residues. V trimming: 5 bases; J trimming: 6 bases; junction bases outside the gene matches: 14. CDR3 region: CASSATGTGAGDGYTF. CDR3 nucleotides: TGTGCCAGCTCAGCTACTGGGACAGGAGCTGGGGATGGCTACACCTTC.

This chain connects TRBV29-1 to TRBJ1-5; no clear D gene. V dropped 6 bases and J dropped 0 bases, with 12 bases sitting between them. The CDR3 is made up of 14 amino acids. CDR1 and CDR2 (germline): SQVTM, ANQGSEA. The CDR3 nucleotides read TGCAGCGTGATATACAGCCATAGCAATCAGCCCCAGCATTTT. Translation gives CSVIYSHSNQPQHF. Drawing the rest from reference TRBV29-1 and TRBJ1-5, the complete variable domain is SAVISQKPSRDICQRGTSLTIQCQVDSQVTMMFWYRQQPGQSLTLIATANQGSEATYESGFVIDKFPISRPNLTFSTLTVSNMSPEDSSIYLCSVIYSHSNQPQHFGDGTRLSIL.

The V call is TRBV29-1, the J call TRBJ2-2; TRBD2 is a possible D gene (5 bases). The germline CDR1 and CDR2 sequences are SQVTM and ANQGSEA. This CDR3 spans 13 amino acids. V was shortened by 5 bases and J by 4 bases, with 11 bases between the two germline ends. DNA of the CDR3: TGCAGCGTTAAGAGGGCATCCACCGGGGAGCTGTTTTTT. Its protein product is CSVKRASTGELFF.

The chain joins TRBV5-1 to TRBJ2-3; possibly TRBD1 or TRBD2 for D (5 bases each). V was clipped by 0 bases and J by 0 bases, with 11 bases between them. The CDR3 is 16 residues long. CDR1 is SGHRS and CDR2 is YFSETQ in the germline V gene. The CDR3 spells CASSLASRGSTDTQYF. The CDR3 DNA is TGCGCCAGCAGCTTGGCCTCGAGGGGAAGCACAGATACGCAGTATTTT.